This passage covers 21 T cell receptor beta chains from one sample sequenced in a study of blood T cells in healthy people across ages. Then a second PCR, running roughly 7 to 11 cycles, was carried out with a sample-barcoded 5' primer and a J-beta primer mix. Each CDR3 protein gets one entry after TCRdb re-called the 5' RACE reads with MiXCR. The table has approximately 770,000 distinct CDR3 sequences, 58% seen once; the top ten hold about 20%. Sequencing used blood. These TCRs come from a man aged 30 to 45 in good health.

The rearrangement links TRBV7-2 to TRBJ2-1; tentatively, D is TRBD2 (6 bases). Per germline, CDR1 SGHTA and CDR2 FQGNSA. Trimming shortened V by 8 bases and J by 0 bases, and 14 bases separated the two germline ends. The length of the CDR3 is 15 residues. The CDR3 nucleotides read TGTGCCAGCGTGCGGGGCCCAAGCTCCTACAATGAGCAGTTCTTC. It specifies CASVRGPSSYNEQFF.

On this clonotype itself: At one boundary the junction diverges from the germline segment, which might be a read error. The chain recombines TRBV6-1 with TRBJ2-1, with TRBD1 identical over 8 bases. Germline V gives CDR1 MNHNS, CDR2 SASEGT. This CDR3 region has 16 residues. The CDR3 nucleotides are TGTGCCAGCAGCGAAGACAGGGGAGGAGGGAATCTTGAGCAGTTCTTC. It translates to CASSEDRGGGNLEQFF.

This clonotype was detected only a few times. The rearrangement uses TRBV5-5 and TRBJ1-2; D is undetermined. This CDR3 region has 12 residues. The germline CDR1 and CDR2 sequences are SGHKS and YYEKEE (reference sequence). V shed 4 bases and J shed 4 bases, with 8 bases lying between them. The CDR3: CASSGEAYGYTF. CDR3 sequence (DNA): TGTGCCAGCAGCGGAGAAGCCTATGGCTACACCTTC.

The V call is TRBV14, the J call TRBJ1-4, with TRBD1 identical over 11 bases. V lost 4 bases, J lost 12 bases, and 13 bases stayed unmatched. This CDR3 is 16 amino acids long. Germline-derived CDR1 and CDR2 are SGHDN and FVKESK. This chain's CDR3 is CASSPRTGGGSSELFF. Written as DNA, the CDR3 is TGTGCCAGCAGCCCACGGACAGGGGGCGGTTCGTCGGAACTGTTTTTT.

The chain is built from TRBV20-1 and TRBJ2-1; D is undetermined. Germline lookup yields CDR1 DFQATT and CDR2 SNEGSKA (reference sequence). Trimming left V 7 bases short and J 4 bases short, with 5 bases between. This CDR3 contains 10 residues. In DNA, the CDR3 is TGCAGTGGGAAGTACAATGAGCAGTTCTTC. It encodes CSGKYNEQFF.

V and J are TRBV5-1 and TRBJ2-3, with D perhaps matching TRBD1 (6 bases). V was trimmed by 3 bases and J by 4 bases, leaving 15 bases between them. CDR3 length: 15 residues. Germline CDR1 is SGHRS and CDR2 is YFSETQ. This CDR3 is CASSWTAQAPDTQYF. CDR3 DNA sequence: TGCGCCAGCAGCTGGACAGCCCAGGCCCCAGATACGCAGTATTTT.

J is TRBJ2-5 and V is TRBV11-2, with D perhaps matching TRBD2 (5 bases). Germline V gene sequence: CDR1 SGHAT, CDR2 FQNNGV. The CDR3 is 14 amino acids. V lost 3 bases and J lost 5, with 13 bases in between. In DNA form, the CDR3 reads TGTGCCAGCAGCTTGATGAGGGCCAAGGAGACCCAGTACTTC. Translating gives CASSLMRAKETQYF.

The genes are TRBV6-1 and TRBJ1-5; TRBD1 aligns across 8 bases. The CDR3 contains 13 residues. V trimming: 7 bases; J trimming: 7 bases; junction bases outside the gene matches: 6. CDR1 and CDR2 (germline): MNHNS, SASEGT. CDR3 sequence: CASILGQAQPQHF. CDR3 nucleotides: TGTGCCAGCATTCTGGGACAGGCCCAGCCCCAGCATTTT.

V usage is TRBV29-1 and J usage is TRBJ2-1; D ambiguous. The CDR3 consists of 13 residues. V was clipped by 2 bases and J by 8 bases, with 13 bases between them. From germline, CDR1 is SQVTM and CDR2 ANQGSEA. The CDR3 DNA reads TGCAGCGTTGAACCCAGGAGCGTCGATGAGCAGTTCTTC. Its protein is CSVEPRSVDEQFF.

The chain employs TRBV30 and TRBJ1-1; D is undetermined. The germline V and J ends were trimmed by 0 bases and 7 bases, with 6 bases remaining between them. From germline, CDR1 is GTSNPN and CDR2 SVGIG (reference sequence). This CDR3 is 11 amino acids long. The CDR3 sequence is CAWSVRVEAFF. The CDR3 bases are TGTGCCTGGAGTGTACGAGTTGAAGCTTTCTTT. Full variable domain (outside the CDR3, taken from reference TRBV30 and TRBJ1-1): SQTIHQWPATLVQPVGSPLSLECTVEGTSNPNLYWYRQAAGRGLQLLFYSVGIGQISSEVPQNLSASRPQDRQFILSSKKLLLSDSGFYLCAWSVRVEAFFGQGTRLTVV.

This chain uses TRBV7-2 with TRBJ1-1; D might be TRBD1 (5 bases). The V gene lost 2 bases and the J gene lost 0 bases, with 10 bases spanning the gap. The CDR3 is 15 residues long. Germline values: CDR1 SGHTA, CDR2 FQGNSA. DNA of the CDR3: TGTGCCAGCAGCTTAAAGCCAGGGTTGAACACTGAAGCTTTCTTT. It specifies CASSLKPGLNTEAFF. Using reference TRBV7-2 and TRBJ1-1 for the parts outside the CDR3, the full variable domain is GAGVSQSPSNKVTEKGKDVELRCDPISGHTALYWYRQSLGQGLEFLIYFQGNSAPDKSGLPSDRFSAERTGGSVSTLTIQRTQQEDSAVYLCASSLKPGLNTEAFFGQGTRLTVV.

This clonotype was detected only a few times. The chain combines TRBV28 with TRBJ2-4; D is ambiguous. The CDR3 spans 15 residues. Germline CDR1 is MDHEN and CDR2 is SYDVKM. Trimming took 3 bases from V and 5 from J, leaving 14 bases between them. The CDR3 DNA follows: TGTGCCAGCAGTTTTTCGATCCTTCCCGAAAACATTCAGTACTTC. Residues: CASSFSILPENIQYF.

The chain recombines TRBV10-3 with TRBJ1-6; weak D call: TRBD1 (6 bases). Trimming stripped 6 bases from V and 10 bases from J, with 16 bases between. The CDR3 totals 14 residues. CDR1 and CDR2 from the germline V gene are ENHRY and SYGVKD. This CDR3 reads CAISLGGRGSPLHF. DNA of the CDR3: TGTGCCATCAGCTTAGGGGGGCGTGGATCACCCCTCCACTTT.

The CDR3 DNA sequence: TGTGCCAGCAGTGCCGGGACAGGGGAGGAGCAGTTCTTC. It codes for CASSAGTGEEQFF. The chain employs TRBV6-1 and TRBJ2-1; 10 nucleotides agree with TRBD1. Per germline, CDR1 MNHNS and CDR2 SASEGT. The trim removed 4 bases at V and 10 bases at J, leaving 4 bases unmatched. This CDR3 spans 13 amino acids.

The CDR3 here is CASSRGRAGIYEQYF. The CDR3 DNA reads TGTGCCAGCAGCCGAGGACGAGCGGGAATCTACGAGCAGTACTTC. The rearrangement uses TRBV7-3 and TRBJ2-7, with 7 bases lining up with TRBD2. Germline CDR1 and CDR2: SGHTA and FQGTGA. The CDR3 loop spans 15 amino acids. Trimming cost V 5 bases and J 3 bases; bases outside gene matches: 10.

In its sample, this clonotype was seen a few times. The chain couples TRBV20-1 to TRBJ2-1, with 9 positions matching TRBD1. V lost 0 bases, J lost 3 bases, and 6 bases stayed unmatched. Germline V gene data show CDR1 as DFQATT and CDR2 as SNEGSKA (reference sequence). This CDR3 has 16 amino acids. The CDR3 DNA reads as TGCAGTGCTAGAGATGAGGACAGGGGATACTACAATGAGCAGTTCTTC. It codes for CSARDEDRGYYNEQFF.

This chain connects TRBV7-2 to TRBJ2-5, with D maybe TRBD2 (7 bases). Germline V lookup: CDR1 SGHTA, CDR2 FQGNSA. V shed 1 base and J shed 2 bases, with 23 bases lying between them. The CDR3 is made up of 19 amino acids. This chain's CDR3 is CASSLGLRGGGSEQETQYF. The CDR3 DNA reads TGTGCCAGCAGCTTAGGTCTCAGGGGAGGCGGGAGCGAACAAGAGACCCAGTACTTC.

The chain employs TRBV12-3 or TRBV12-4 and TRBJ2-7; D gene uncertain. The DNA end is more similar to TRBJ2-5, so the J call may be wrong. The CDR3 loop spans 14 amino acids. CDR3 in amino acids: CASSLNYRKETQYF. The CDR3 DNA follows: TGTGCCAGCAGTTTAAATTATCGAAAAGAGACCCAGTACTTC.

This clonotype was detected only once. This chain joins TRBV11-2 and TRBJ1-2, with TRBD1 as a possible D gene (5 bases). V was trimmed by 0 bases and J by 2 bases, leaving 7 bases between them. CDR1 is SGHAT and CDR2 is FQNNGV in the germline V gene. This CDR3 has 14 amino acids. CDR3: CASSLDPGNYGYTF. The CDR3 DNA sequence: TGTGCCAGCAGCTTAGATCCAGGGAACTATGGCTACACCTTC.

The chain joins TRBV29-1 to TRBJ2-5, with 7 nucleotides matching TRBD2. The length of the CDR3 is 13 residues. With 7 bases clipped from V and 11 bases from J, the junction kept 16 bases outside the gene matches. Germline CDR1 is SQVTM and CDR2 is ANQGSEA. The CDR3 nucleotides are TGCAGCGCTCAGGCGGGAGCTAACTACGCGCAGTACTTC. Translated: CSAQAGANYAQYF.

The rearrangement uses TRBV9 and TRBJ2-3; D gene ambiguous. This CDR3 has 15 residues. Germline V gives CDR1 SGDLS, CDR2 YYNGEE. Between the trimmed V and J ends, which lost 0 bases and 3 bases, there was a span of 11 bases. CDR3 sequence: CASSVVGSPTDTQYF. The CDR3 bases are TGTGCCAGCAGCGTAGTCGGTAGCCCTACAGATACGCAGTATTTT.